These T cell receptor beta chains were read from a single sample in a study of T cells in Graves' hyperthyroidism and ophthalmopathy. TCRdb reanalysed the multiplex PCR reads using MiXCR and keeps one entry per CDR3 protein. The sample shows 600,000 to 650,000 distinct CDR3 sequences, around 21% of them seen only once. Sequenced input: blood. These receptors were collected from a man aged 30 to 39 with Graves' ophthalmopathy. Each CDR3 is given with its conserved first and last residue. A D gene is named only where the DNA matches it firmly. Rows may omit the clone size; those that give it use once, few, many or a size class.

abundance: many
j_gene: TRBJ2-1
v_gene: TRBV5-1
len: 17
d_gene: TRBD2
CDR3aa: CASSLGLAGGSYNEQFF
CDR3nt: TGCGCCAGCAGCTTGGGACTAGCGGGAGGCAGTTACAATGAGCAGTTCTTC

abundance: many
j_gene: TRBJ2-7
v_gene: TRBV5-1
len: 14
d_gene: TRBD1
CDR3aa: CASSWTGDSYEQYF
CDR3nt: TGCGCCAGCAGCTGGACAGGGGATTCCTACGAGCAGTACTTC

abundance: few
j_gene: TRBJ1-5
v_gene: TRBV29-1
len: 14
d_gene: .
CDR3aa: CSVSKGLSNQPQHF
CDR3nt: TGCAGCGTTTCAAAAGGGCTATCTAATCAGCCCCAGCATTTT

abundance: .
j_gene: TRBJ2-5
v_gene: TRBV19
len: 16
d_gene: .
CDR3aa: CASSPLRTDIQETQYF
CDR3nt: TGTGCCAGTAGCCCACTGCGCACCGACATCCAAGAGACCCAGTACTTC

abundance: once
j_gene: TRBJ2-5
v_gene: TRBV5-1
len: 13
d_gene: TRBD1
CDR3aa: CASSEGYQGAQYF
CDR3nt: TGCGCCAGCAGCGAGGGGTACCAGGGGGCCCAGTACTTC

abundance: many
j_gene: TRBJ2-7
v_gene: TRBV6-5
len: 13
d_gene: .
CDR3aa: CASSYSGTYEQYF
CDR3nt: TGTGCCAGCAGTTACTCGGGGACGTACGAGCAGTACTTC

abundance: few
j_gene: TRBJ2-7
v_gene: TRBV6-1
len: 15
d_gene: TRBD2
CDR3aa: CASSERSAGAYEQYF
CDR3nt: TGTGCCAGCAGTGAAAGGTCGGCGGGGGCCTACGAGCAGTACTTC

abundance: .
j_gene: TRBJ2-5
v_gene: TRBV28
len: 17
d_gene: .
CDR3aa: CVSTQFLTTGRRETQYF
CDR3nt: TGTGTCAGCACTCAATTTCTGACCACAGGGCGTCGGGAGACCCAGTACTTC

abundance: .
j_gene: TRBJ2-2
v_gene: TRBV6-2/TRBV6-3
len: 16
d_gene: .
CDR3aa: CASSPLSGVGPGELFF
CDR3nt: TGTGCCAGCAGCCCCCTGAGCGGAGTAGGGCCCGGGGAGCTGTTTTTT

abundance: .
j_gene: TRBJ2-5
v_gene: TRBV30
len: 12
d_gene: .
CDR3aa: CAWSRRGETQYF
CDR3nt: TGTGCCTGGAGTAGGAGGGGAGAGACCCAGTACTTC

abundance: .
j_gene: TRBJ1-5
v_gene: TRBV7-2
len: 15
d_gene: TRBD1
CDR3aa: CASSSQGSGNQPQHF
CDR3nt: TGTGCCAGCAGCTCACAGGGGAGCGGCAATCAGCCCCAGCATTTT

abundance: many
j_gene: TRBJ1-1
v_gene: TRBV20-1
len: 14
d_gene: .
CDR3aa: CSARDHGEGTEAFF
CDR3nt: TGCAGTGCTAGAGATCACGGTGAGGGCACTGAAGCTTTCTTT

abundance: many
j_gene: TRBJ2-1
v_gene: TRBV20-1
len: 14
d_gene: .
CDR3aa: CSARAWEFYNEQFF
CDR3nt: TGCAGTGCTAGGGCGTGGGAGTTCTACAATGAGCAGTTCTTC

abundance: few
j_gene: TRBJ1-4
v_gene: TRBV2
len: 13
d_gene: .
CDR3aa: CASSSGYREKLFF
CDR3nt: TGTGCCAGCAGTTCCGGTTATCGGGAAAAACTGTTTTTT

abundance: few
j_gene: TRBJ2-7
v_gene: TRBV6-5
len: 14
d_gene: TRBD1
CDR3aa: CASSLGQGRYGQYF
CDR3nt: TGTGCCAGCAGTTTGGGACAGGGGCGATACGGGCAGTACTTC

abundance: few
j_gene: TRBJ2-7
v_gene: TRBV7-8
len: 14
d_gene: .
CDR3aa: CASSSPFGGNEQYF
CDR3nt: TGTGCCAGCAGCTCCCCCTTTGGCGGGAACGAGCAGTACTTC

abundance: .
j_gene: TRBJ1-1
v_gene: TRBV24-1
len: 11
d_gene: .
CDR3aa: CATSVELEAFF
CDR3nt: TGTGCCACCAGTGTAGAACTCGAAGCTTTCTTT

abundance: few
j_gene: TRBJ2-1
v_gene: TRBV12-3/TRBV12-4
len: 14
d_gene: TRBD1
CDR3aa: CASSFGQGHNEQFF
CDR3nt: TGTGCCAGCAGTTTTGGACAGGGCCACAATGAGCAGTTCTTC

abundance: .
j_gene: TRBJ2-3
v_gene: TRBV19
len: 12
d_gene: .
CDR3aa: CASTTGTDTQYF
CDR3nt: TGTGCCAGTACTACGGGCACAGATACGCAGTATTTT

abundance: few
j_gene: TRBJ2-2
v_gene: TRBV27
len: 15
d_gene: TRBD2
CDR3aa: CASSLLAGGPGELFF
CDR3nt: TGTGCCAGCAGTCTACTAGCGGGAGGCCCCGGGGAGCTGTTTTTT

abundance: few
j_gene: TRBJ1-1
v_gene: TRBV6-1
len: 14
d_gene: .
CDR3aa: CASSLSDGPGMAFF
CDR3nt: TGTGCCAGCAGTTTATCAGATGGACCCGGGATGGCTTTCTTT

abundance: .
j_gene: TRBJ1-2
v_gene: TRBV6-1
len: 15
d_gene: TRBD1
CDR3aa: CASRHGTGLNYGYTF
CDR3nt: TGTGCCAGCAGACATGGGACAGGGCTGAACTATGGCTACACCTTC

abundance: many
j_gene: TRBJ1-2
v_gene: TRBV7-9
len: 12
d_gene: .
CDR3aa: CASSLGDYGYTF
CDR3nt: TGTGCCAGCAGTTTGGGGGATTATGGCTACACCTTC

abundance: few
j_gene: TRBJ2-1
v_gene: TRBV6-2/TRBV6-3
len: 14
d_gene: .
CDR3aa: CASSYGGAYNEQFF
CDR3nt: TGTGCCAGCAGTTACGGGGGGGCGTACAATGAGCAGTTCTTC

abundance: many
j_gene: TRBJ2-5
v_gene: TRBV12-3/TRBV12-4
len: 15
d_gene: .
CDR3aa: CASSSGPLGQETQYF
CDR3nt: TGTGCCAGCAGTTCCGGACCCCTGGGCCAAGAGACCCAGTACTTC

abundance: .
j_gene: TRBJ2-5
v_gene: TRBV5-1
len: 13
d_gene: .
CDR3aa: CASSSDRSETQYF
CDR3nt: TGCGCCAGCAGTTCTGACAGGTCGGAGACCCAGTACTTC